The subject of this entry is one T cell receptor beta chain. No antigen is known for it. Per-nucleotide qualities are absent, and no much larger clonotype sits a single base away. The data derive from a study of blood T cell repertoires in COVID-19 (dated by TCRdb to 2019 to 2021). Regarding the research as a whole: Collaborator samples came from the United States, Italy and Spain and covered acute and convalescent phases of COVID-19. The prospective study material was composed of cDNA or gDNA derived from T cells, B-cell-depleted T cells, or PBMCs. Deeply sampled blood TCRbeta repertoires from subjects exposed to, actively infected with, or recovered from COVID-19 were included in the dataset. The repertoires were made available in a free public database intended to serve as a resource for research on the immune response to SARS-CoV-2. The samples were drawn from the first 160 participants of the ongoing ImmuneRACE study and from roughly 1,300 subjects provided by 6 global collaborators. The sample metadata nearly always contained a de-identified subject ID, COVID-19 status, age in years and sex. HLA class I and class II types, where available, came from metadata supplied by the sample provider rather than from assay-based typing.

Results the study describes overall, beyond this receptor: The quantity of clinical and demographic metadata differed by source and by participant and was supplied without curation.

In Seattle, one collaborating source enrolled patients while the infection was active and tracked those patients longitudinally over the course of disease. Whole blood was collected in K2EDTA tubes by collaborating institutions according to the institutions' own protocols. For TCRbeta analysis, collaborators shipped samples as frozen whole blood, isolated PBMCs, or DNA extracted from either of those sample types. TCRbeta CDR3 regions were amplified from genomic DNA using the immunoSEQ Assay, a bias-controlled multiplex PCR. The original methods were these. Nucleated cell counts per sample were estimated from amplification of reference gene primers within the assay. Sequence reads were collapsed and filtered to measure the absolute abundance of every unique TCRbeta CDR3 rearrangement. Productive Simpson clonality was computed per sample as the square root of Simpson's diversity index over productive rearrangements. Drawn from immuneACCESS, this table holds only the in-frame rearrangements with V and J called that TCRdb kept. Clones are partly lost; checked studies trace under half to an unresolved V gene and leave the rest unexplained. V and J calls and clone size come straight from that table; D and trimming were deduced from the DNA. The sample includes around 70,000 clones, with approximately 80% observed a single time. Of the sample, 9.5% to 15% falls within the top ten clones.

The CDR3 sequence holds 16 residues, the cysteine and phenylalanine included. Only the CDR3 part of the read is kept: 48 bases, read in frame from the first base. Based on the germline V gene (reference sequence), the CDR1 and CDR2 sequences are LNHDA and SQIVND. Cut back by 7 bases and 4 bases, the V and J ends lie 17 bases apart. This receptor was taken from a man aged 50-60 years with COVID-19, enrolled during active disease. The sample taken for sequencing was peripheral blood. This sequence uses TRBV19 and TRBJ2-6; perhaps TRBD2 is the D gene, with 5 bases matching. The bases are TGTGCCAGTACCGGAGGCGGGTGGACCGGGGCCAACGTCCTGACTTTC. It specifies CASTGGGWTGANVLTF.